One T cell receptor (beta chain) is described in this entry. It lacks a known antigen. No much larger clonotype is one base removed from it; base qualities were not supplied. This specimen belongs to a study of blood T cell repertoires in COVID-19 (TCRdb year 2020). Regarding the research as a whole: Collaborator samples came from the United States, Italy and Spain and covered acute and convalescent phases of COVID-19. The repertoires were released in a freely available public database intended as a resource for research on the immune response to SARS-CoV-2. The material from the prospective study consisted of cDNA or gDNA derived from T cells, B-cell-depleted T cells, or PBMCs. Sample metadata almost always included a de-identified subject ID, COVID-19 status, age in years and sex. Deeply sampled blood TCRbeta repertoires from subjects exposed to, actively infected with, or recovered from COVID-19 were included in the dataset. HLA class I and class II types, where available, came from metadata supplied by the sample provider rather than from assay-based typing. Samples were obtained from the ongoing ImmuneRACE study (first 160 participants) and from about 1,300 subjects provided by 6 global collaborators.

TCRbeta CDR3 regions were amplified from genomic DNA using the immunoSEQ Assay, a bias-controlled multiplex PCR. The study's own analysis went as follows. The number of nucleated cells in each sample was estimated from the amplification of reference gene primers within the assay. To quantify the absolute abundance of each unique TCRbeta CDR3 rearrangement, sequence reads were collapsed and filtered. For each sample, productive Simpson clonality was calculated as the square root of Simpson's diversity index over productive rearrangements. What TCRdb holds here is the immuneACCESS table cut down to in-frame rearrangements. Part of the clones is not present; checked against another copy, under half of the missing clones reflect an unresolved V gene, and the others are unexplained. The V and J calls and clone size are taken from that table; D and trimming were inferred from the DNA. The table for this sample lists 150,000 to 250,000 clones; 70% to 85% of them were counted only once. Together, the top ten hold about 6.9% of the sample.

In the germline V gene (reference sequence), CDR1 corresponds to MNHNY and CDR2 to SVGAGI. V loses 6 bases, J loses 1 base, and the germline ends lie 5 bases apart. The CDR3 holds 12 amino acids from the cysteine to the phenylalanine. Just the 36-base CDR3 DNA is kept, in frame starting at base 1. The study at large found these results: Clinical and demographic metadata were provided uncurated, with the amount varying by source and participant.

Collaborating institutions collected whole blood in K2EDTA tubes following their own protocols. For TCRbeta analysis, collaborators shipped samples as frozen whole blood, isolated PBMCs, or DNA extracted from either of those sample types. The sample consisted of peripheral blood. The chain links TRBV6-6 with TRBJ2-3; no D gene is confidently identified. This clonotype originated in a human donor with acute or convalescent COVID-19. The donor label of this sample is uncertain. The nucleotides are TGTGCCAGCAGCGAGGGCACAGATACGCAGTATTTT. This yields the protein CASSEGTDTQYF.